The 22 T cell receptor beta chains reported below all come from one sample, sequenced in a study of T-cell memory formation after mild COVID-19 (dated by TCRdb to about 2021). To prepare the library, 5' RACE was applied. For sequencing, an Illumina NovaSeq 6000 was employed. TCRdb's own reprocessing of the public reads used fastp at Q25 and MiXCR and kept productive beta chains. Each CDR3 protein gets just one entry, which takes the most common genes and DNA from the rows behind it. This sample holds about 200,000 distinct CDR3 sequences; 15% to 20% were observed only once. The ten largest clones take up roughly 2.6% of the sample. The sample was PBMCs or a T cell subset sorted from them (not recorded which). Source of these receptors: an adult woman who had mild COVID-19 (a few samples of this study predate the infection). The sample titles of this study are shuffled in the database, so cell type and time point are left out; the donor was told from shared clones.

The rearrangement uses TRBV28 and TRBJ1-1; 8 positions agree with TRBD1. The V segment lost 3 bases and the J segment 11 bases; nucleotides outside the gene matches: 5. Per germline, CDR1 MDHEN and CDR2 SYDVKM. The CDR3 extends over 12 amino acids. In DNA, the CDR3 is TGTGCCAGCAGTTTTTTAGGACAGGGTGCTTTCTTT. The encoded protein is CASSFLGQGAFF.

The rearrangement joins TRBV4-1 to TRBJ2-4, with 11 bases matching TRBD2. CDR1 and CDR2 from the germline V gene are MGHRA and YSYEKL. J gave up 4 bases and V 4 bases, and 9 bases lay outside the gene matches. CDR3 length: 17 amino acids. Here the CDR3 DNA reads TGCGCCAGCAGCCTCCCCTCCCCTAGCGGGGGGAAAAACATTCAGTACTTC. Translating it yields CASSLPSPSGGKNIQYF.

The chain uses TRBV20-1 and TRBJ1-2; D is undetermined. The germline CDR1 and CDR2 sequences are DFQATT and SNEGSKA (reference sequence). Trimming left V 5 bases short and J 2 bases short, with 9 bases between. The length of the CDR3 is 12 residues. CDR3 sequence: CSARIVNYGYTF. CDR3 DNA sequence: TGCAGTGCTCGTATCGTGAACTATGGCTACACCTTC.

This clonotype was seen many times. V gene TRBV5-1 combines with J gene TRBJ2-1; weak D call: TRBD1 (5 bases). CDR3 length equals 15 residues. Looked up from germline, CDR1 is SGHRS and CDR2 is YFSETQ. Trimming removed 0 bases at V and 0 bases at J, with 7 bases between. The CDR3 loop is CASSLGQSSYNEQFF. DNA of the CDR3: TGCGCCAGCAGCTTGGGACAGAGCTCCTACAATGAGCAGTTCTTC.

The V gene is TRBV7-9, the J gene TRBJ2-3; 7 nucleotides agree with TRBD2. The junction had 17 bases not matched to a gene; V was cut back by 5 bases and J by 3 bases. The CDR3 runs 18 residues. The germline V gene encodes CDR1 SEHNR and CDR2 FQNEAQ (reference sequence). CDR3 region: CASSLPGGIDLLTDTQYF. In DNA, the CDR3 is TGTGCCAGCAGCCTCCCCGGGGGGATAGACCTTTTAACAGATACGCAGTATTTT.

The chain combines TRBV5-6 with TRBJ1-5; D not certain. V was trimmed by 0 bases and J by 4 bases, leaving 14 bases between them. The germline CDR1 and CDR2 sequences are SGHDT and YYEEEE. This CDR3 is 16 amino acids long. The CDR3 loop reads CASSLAGPTRNQPQHF. The CDR3 nucleotides read TGTGCCAGCAGCTTGGCTGGGCCTACTCGGAATCAGCCCCAGCATTTT.

This clonotype was seen a handful of times. The J gene is TRBJ2-1, the V gene TRBV7-9, with D possibly being TRBD1 (6 bases). CDR3 length equals 15 residues. From germline, CDR1 is SEHNR and CDR2 FQNEAQ (reference sequence). V was shortened by 6 bases and J by 4 bases, with 16 bases between the two germline ends. The CDR3 DNA reads TGTGCCAGCAGTCCCGCCCAGGGGCCGTACAATGAGCAGTTCTTC. Its translation is CASSPAQGPYNEQFF.

This clonotype was counted only a few times. The chain carries TRBV20-1 and TRBJ2-1; 9 nucleotides align to TRBD1. The CDR3 contains 16 residues. The trim removed 0 bases at V and 4 bases at J, leaving 7 bases unmatched. Germline V lookup: CDR1 DFQATT, CDR2 SNEGSKA (reference sequence). This CDR3 is CSARDSDRGGYNEQFF. The CDR3 coding sequence is TGCAGTGCTAGAGACTCCGACAGGGGGGGGTACAATGAGCAGTTCTTC.

This clonotype was recorded at least ten times. The CDR3 protein is CSARDASGHNEQFF. For the CDR3, the DNA is TGCAGTGCTAGAGATGCATCAGGCCACAATGAGCAGTTCTTC. The chain has TRBV20-1 and TRBJ2-1, with D uncertain. This CDR3 is 14 amino acids long. Trimming removed 0 bases from V and 5 bases from J, with 11 bases in between. CDR1 DFQATT and CDR2 SNEGSKA come from the germline V gene (reference sequence).

The chain has TRBV2 and TRBJ1-1; weak D call: TRBD1 (6 bases). Germline CDR1 is SNHLY and CDR2 is FYNNEI. The CDR3 loop spans 16 amino acids. Trimming cost V 1 base and J 0 bases, with 12 bases left between them. This CDR3 reads CASSEEGGLMNTEAFF. CDR3 nucleotides: TGTGCCAGCAGTGAAGAAGGGGGACTGATGAACACTGAAGCTTTCTTT.

As DNA, the CDR3 is TGCGCCAGCAGCTTGAAGGGAAGCTCCTACGAGCAGTACTTC. Its protein is CASSLKGSSYEQYF. V and J are TRBV5-1 and TRBJ2-7; the D is unclear. CDR1 is SGHRS, CDR2 YFSETQ, per germline. The CDR3 covers 14 residues. V was cut by 1 base and J by 0 bases, with 8 bases left in between. The variable domain in full, with the rest retrieved from reference TRBV5-1 and TRBJ2-7, is KAGVTQTPRYLIKTRGQQVTLSCSPISGHRSVSWYQQTPGQGLQFLFEYFSETQRNKGNFPGRFSGRQFSNSRSEMNVSTLELGDSALYLCASSLKGSSYEQYFGPGTRLTVT.

This clonotype was counted between two and nine times. The chain recombines TRBV7-9 with TRBJ1-1; 9 positions match TRBD1. With V trimmed by 5 bases and J by 10 bases, 11 bases remained unmatched. This CDR3 has 14 residues. Germline-derived CDR1 and CDR2 are SEHNR and FQNEAQ (reference sequence). In nucleotides, the CDR3 is TGTGCCAGCAGCCGGGGACAGGGCGCGTTTGGAGCTTTCTTT. The encoded protein is CASSRGQGAFGAFF.

The chain carries TRBV18 and TRBJ1-1; D call uncertain. Trimming took 3 bases from V and 1 from J, leaving 9 bases between them. The CDR3 length is 14 residues. CDR1 and CDR2 (germline): KGHSH, LQKENI. The CDR3 DNA sequence: TGTGCCAGCTCACCCTCCTCGCCGAACACTGAAGCTTTCTTT. Its translation: CASSPSSPNTEAFF.

This chain joins TRBV21-1 and TRBJ2-7; the DNA was not used to check the table's D call, TRBD1. TRBV21-1 is a pseudogene. This CDR3 region has 17 residues. The CDR3 reads CASTPGRRGDSTYEQYF. As DNA, the CDR3 is TGTGCCAGCACCCCAGGAAGGAGGGGGGACAGCACCTACGAGCAGTACTTC.

J is TRBJ2-7 and V is TRBV6-2 or TRBV6-3, with D possibly TRBD1 on 6 matching bases. The CDR3 has 13 amino acids. Germline V gene sequence: CDR1 MNHEY, CDR2 SVGEGT. Trimming removed 7 bases at V and 2 bases at J, with 12 bases between. CDR3 coding DNA: TGTGCCAGCAATCCCCAGGGGCCCTACGAGCAGTACTTC. Its translation is CASNPQGPYEQYF.

Only a few counts were recorded for this clonotype. The chain joins TRBV20-1 to TRBJ2-3; the match to TRBD2 covers 11 bases. The length of the CDR3 is 17 residues. V trimming: 5 bases; J trimming: 1 base; junction bases outside the gene matches: 11. Germline assignment: CDR1 DFQATT and CDR2 SNEGSKA (reference sequence). Written as DNA, the CDR3 is TGCAGTGCTCCGCTAGCGGGAGGTCTCCGAGGCACAGATACGCAGTATTTT. Protein product: CSAPLAGGLRGTDTQYF.

The chain carries TRBV29-1 and TRBJ2-5, with D possibly being TRBD1 (5 bases). Germline-derived CDR1 and CDR2 are SQVTM and ANQGSEA. The CDR3 has 12 amino acids. V lost 4 bases and J lost 5, with 11 bases in between. Here the CDR3 DNA reads TGCAGCGTTGGACAGCTTGGGGAGACCCAGTACTTC. Translating it yields CSVGQLGETQYF.

The gene calls are TRBV20-1 and TRBJ1-6, with D unclear. Per germline, CDR1 DFQATT and CDR2 SNEGSKA (reference sequence). V lost 5 bases and J 7 bases, leaving 12 bases between the germline ends. The CDR3 is made up of 13 amino acids. CDR3 sequence reads: CSAPRMGNSPLHF. CDR3 sequence (DNA): TGCAGTGCTCCTAGAATGGGCAATTCACCCCTCCACTTT.

This chain joins TRBV10-3 and TRBJ2-5, with D possibly matching TRBD2 (6 bases). This CDR3 is 14 amino acids long. CDR1 is ENHRY and CDR2 is SYGVKD in the germline V gene. Between the trimmed V and J ends, which lost 5 bases and 5 bases, there was a span of 15 bases. Here the CDR3 DNA reads TGTGCCATCAGTTTTTCAGGACTATCGGAGACCCAGTACTTC. It translates to CAISFSGLSETQYF.

The chain has TRBV5-1 and TRBJ1-2; D is unclear. CDR1 and CDR2 (germline): SGHRS, YFSETQ. V was cut by 3 bases and J by 2 bases, with 17 bases left in between. CDR3 length equals 16 residues. Here the CDR3 reads CASSSGPVGANYGYTF. The CDR3 coding sequence is TGCGCCAGCAGCTCGGGTCCAGTAGGTGCCAACTATGGCTACACCTTC.

The chain combines TRBV7-8 with TRBJ1-3, with 7 positions matching TRBD1. CDR3 length equals 15 residues. V shed 5 bases and J 0 bases; nucleotides not matched to a gene: 4. The germline CDR1 and CDR2 sequences are SGHVS and FQNEAQ. The CDR3 DNA reads as TGTGCCAGCAGCCGGCGGGACAGCTCTGGAAACACCATATATTTT. The encoded protein is CASSRRDSSGNTIYF. Based on the CDR3 plus reference TRBV7-8 and TRBJ1-3, the full variable domain is GAGVSQSPRYKVAKRGQDVALRCDPISGHVSLFWYQQALGQGPEFLTYFQNEAQLDKSGLPSDRFFAERPEGSVSTLKIQRTQQEDSAVYLCASSRRDSSGNTIYFGEGSWLTVV.

This clonotype turned up a few times. The chain joins TRBV9 to TRBJ1-1, with a tentative D call TRBD1 (6 bases). Trimming removed 4 bases at V and 4 bases at J, with 17 bases between. In germline, CDR1 is SGDLS, CDR2 YYNGEE. The CDR3 totals 15 residues. CDR3 coding DNA: TGTGCCAGCAGCCCCGGACAGAATGTTGGCACTGAAGCTTTCTTT. Amino acid sequence: CASSPGQNVGTEAFF.